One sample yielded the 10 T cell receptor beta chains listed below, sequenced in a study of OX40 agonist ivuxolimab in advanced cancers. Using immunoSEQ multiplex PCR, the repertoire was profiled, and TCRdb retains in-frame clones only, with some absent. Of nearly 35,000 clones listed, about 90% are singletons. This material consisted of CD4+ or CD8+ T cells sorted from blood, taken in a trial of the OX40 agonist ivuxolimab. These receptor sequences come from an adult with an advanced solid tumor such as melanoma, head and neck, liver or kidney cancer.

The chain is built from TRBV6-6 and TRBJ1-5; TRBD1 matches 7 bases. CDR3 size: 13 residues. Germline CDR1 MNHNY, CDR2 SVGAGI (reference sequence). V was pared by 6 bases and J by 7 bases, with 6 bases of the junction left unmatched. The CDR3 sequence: CASRAGGGQPQHF. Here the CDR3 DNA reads TGTGCCAGCAGGGCAGGGGGTGGCCAGCCCCAGCATTTT.

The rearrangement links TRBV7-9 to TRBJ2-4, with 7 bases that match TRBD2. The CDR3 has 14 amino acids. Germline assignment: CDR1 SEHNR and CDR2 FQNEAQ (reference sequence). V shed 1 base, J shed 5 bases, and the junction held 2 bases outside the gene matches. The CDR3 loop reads CASSLVAGENIQYF. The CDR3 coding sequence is TGTGCCAGCAGCTTAGTTGCGGGAGAAAACATTCAGTACTTC.

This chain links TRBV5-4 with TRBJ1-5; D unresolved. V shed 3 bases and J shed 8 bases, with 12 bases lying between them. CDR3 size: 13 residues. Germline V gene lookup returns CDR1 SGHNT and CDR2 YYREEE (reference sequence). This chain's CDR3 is CASSWEAREPQHF. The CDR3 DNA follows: TGTGCCAGCAGCTGGGAGGCACGCGAGCCCCAGCATTTT.

DNA for the CDR3: TGTGCCAGCAGTTTATCCGGGGGATTCTACGAGCAGTACTTC. This gives the protein CASSLSGGFYEQYF. J is TRBJ2-7 and V is TRBV27; a weak D match, TRBD2 (6 bases). The CDR3 spans 14 residues. Germline V gene data show CDR1 as MNHEY and CDR2 as SMNVEV (reference sequence). Trimming took off 0 bases at V and 3 bases at J, with 9 bases between the two ends.

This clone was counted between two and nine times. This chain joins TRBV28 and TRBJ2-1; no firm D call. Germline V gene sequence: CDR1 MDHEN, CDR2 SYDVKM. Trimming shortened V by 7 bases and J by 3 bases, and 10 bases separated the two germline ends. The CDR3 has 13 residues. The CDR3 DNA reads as TGTGCCAGCACCCGGACGGGCTACAATGAGCAGTTCTTC. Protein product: CASTRTGYNEQFF.

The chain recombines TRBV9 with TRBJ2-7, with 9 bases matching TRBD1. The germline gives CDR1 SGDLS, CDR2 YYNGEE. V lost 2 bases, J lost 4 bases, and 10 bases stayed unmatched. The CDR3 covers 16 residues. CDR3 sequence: CASSVSRDRESYEQYF. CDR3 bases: TGTGCCAGCAGCGTTAGCCGGGACAGGGAGTCATACGAGCAGTACTTC.

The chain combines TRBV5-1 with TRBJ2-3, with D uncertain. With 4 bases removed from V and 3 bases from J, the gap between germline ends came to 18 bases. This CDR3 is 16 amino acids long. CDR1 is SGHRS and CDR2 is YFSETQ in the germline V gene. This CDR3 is CASSPNRRGITDTQYF. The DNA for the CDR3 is TGCGCCAGCAGCCCTAACCGCAGAGGAATTACAGATACGCAGTATTTT.

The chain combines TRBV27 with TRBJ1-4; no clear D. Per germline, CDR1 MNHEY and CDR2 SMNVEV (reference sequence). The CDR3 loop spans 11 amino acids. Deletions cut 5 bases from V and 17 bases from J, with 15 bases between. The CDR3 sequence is CASSRNDDCFF. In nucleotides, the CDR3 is TGTGCCAGCAGTCGAAATGACGACTGTTTTTTT.

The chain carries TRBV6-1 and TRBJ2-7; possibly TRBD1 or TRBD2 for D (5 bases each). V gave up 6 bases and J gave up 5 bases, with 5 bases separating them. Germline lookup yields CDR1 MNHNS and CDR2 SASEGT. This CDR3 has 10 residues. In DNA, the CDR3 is TGTGCCAGCAGGGGGGACGAGCAGTACTTC. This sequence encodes CASRGDEQYF.

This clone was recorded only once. CDR3 in DNA: TGCGCCAGCAGCTCCCGGGATACAACCTACGAGCAGTACTTC. It is translated as CASSSRDTTYEQYF. The V call is TRBV4-1, the J call TRBJ2-7; possible D gene TRBD2, 5 bases. Germline CDR1 MGHRA, CDR2 YSYEKL. The CDR3 spans 14 residues. Trimming stripped 5 bases from V and 2 bases from J, with 13 bases between.